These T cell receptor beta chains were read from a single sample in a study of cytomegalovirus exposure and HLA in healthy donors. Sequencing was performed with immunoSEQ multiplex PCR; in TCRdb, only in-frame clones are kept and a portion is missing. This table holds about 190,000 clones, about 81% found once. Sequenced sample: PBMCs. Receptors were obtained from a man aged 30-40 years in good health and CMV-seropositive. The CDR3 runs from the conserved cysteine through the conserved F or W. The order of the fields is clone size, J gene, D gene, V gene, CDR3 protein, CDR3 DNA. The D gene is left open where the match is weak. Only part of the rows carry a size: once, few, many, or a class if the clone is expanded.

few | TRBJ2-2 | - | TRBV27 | CASSLRVMNTGELFF | TGTGCCAGCAGTTTACGGGTCATGAACACCGGGGAGCTGTTTTTT
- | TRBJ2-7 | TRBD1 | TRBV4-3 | CASSQTGTGIYEQYF | TGCGCCAGCAGCCAAACCGGGACAGGGATCTACGAGCAGTACTTC
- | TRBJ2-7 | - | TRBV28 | CASSPRVYQKDDEQYF | TGTGCCAGCAGTCCCCGGGTCTACCAAAAGGATGACGAGCAGTACTTC
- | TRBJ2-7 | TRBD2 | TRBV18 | CASSPDAGTRGHEQYF | TGTGCCAGCTCACCCGACGCCGGGACTAGAGGGCACGAGCAGTACTTC
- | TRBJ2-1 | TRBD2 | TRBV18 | CASSSLGGSNEQFF | TGTGCCAGCTCATCCTTGGGCGGGAGCAATGAGCAGTTCTTC
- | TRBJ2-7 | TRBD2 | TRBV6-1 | CASSDRTSGTYEQYF | TGTGCCAGCAGTGATAGGACTAGCGGGACCTACGAGCAGTACTTC
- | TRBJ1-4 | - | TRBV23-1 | CASSQTRQGTNEKLFF | TGCGCCAGCAGTCAGACAAGGCAGGGTACTAATGAAAAACTGTTTTTT
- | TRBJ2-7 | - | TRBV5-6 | CASSRRGSSYEQYF | TGTGCCAGCAGCCGACGGGGGAGCTCCTACGAGCAGTACTTC
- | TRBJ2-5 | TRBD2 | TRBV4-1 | CASSQDPLAGVPGTQYF | TGCGCCAGCAGCCAAGATCCACTAGCGGGGGTCCCGGGGACCCAGTACTTC
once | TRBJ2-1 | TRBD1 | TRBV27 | CASRDGTGVNNEQFF | TGTGCCAGCCGCGACGGGACAGGGGTGAACAATGAGCAGTTCTTC
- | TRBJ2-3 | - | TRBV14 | CASSQLQAIQQGVTDTQYF | TGTGCCAGCAGCCAACTCCAGGCTATTCAACAAGGGGTCACAGATACGCAGTATTTT
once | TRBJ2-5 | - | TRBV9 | CASSDREQETQYF | TGTGCCAGCAGCGATCGGGAGCAAGAGACCCAGTACTTC
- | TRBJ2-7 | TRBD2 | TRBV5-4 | CASSLGLAEYYEQYF | TGTGCCAGCAGCCTGGGACTAGCGGAATACTACGAGCAGTACTTC
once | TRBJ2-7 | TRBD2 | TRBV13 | CASSPGGAYEQYF | TGTGCCAGCAGCCCCGGGGGGGCCTACGAGCAGTACTTC
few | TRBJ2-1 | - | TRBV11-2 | CASSPRGASDEQFF | TGTGCCAGCAGCCCCCGTGGGGCCTCTGATGAGCAGTTCTTC
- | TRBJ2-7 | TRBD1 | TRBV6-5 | CASSRDSYEQYF | TGTGCCAGCAGCCGGGACAGCTACGAGCAGTACTTC
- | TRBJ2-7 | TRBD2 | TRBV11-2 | CASSFRSRLAGGLYEQYF | TGTGCCAGCAGCTTCCGATCCCGACTAGCGGGAGGTCTCTACGAGCAGTACTTC
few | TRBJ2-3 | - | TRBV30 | CAWRTPSTDTQYF | TGTGCCTGGAGAACTCCAAGCACAGATACGCAGTATTTT
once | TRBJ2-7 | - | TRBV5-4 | CASSLGGTFSYEQYF | TGTGCCAGCAGCTTGGGGGGGACTTTCTCCTACGAGCAGTACTTC
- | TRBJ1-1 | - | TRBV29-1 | CSVLGLLTYEAFF | TGCAGCGTTCTGGGGCTCCTTACCTACGAGGCTTTCTTT
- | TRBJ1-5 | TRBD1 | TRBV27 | CATKGTGGSQPQHF | TGTGCCACCAAGGGAACAGGGGGAAGTCAGCCCCAGCATTTT
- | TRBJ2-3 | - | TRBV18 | CASSQRAGGGTDTQYF | TGTGCCAGCTCTCAGAGAGCGGGTGGGGGCACAGATACGCAGTATTTT
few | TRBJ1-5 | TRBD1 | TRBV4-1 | CASSYILTGLKEPQHF | TGCGCCAGCAGCTATATATTGACAGGGCTCAAGGAGCCCCAGCATTTT
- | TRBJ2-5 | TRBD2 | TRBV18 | CASSPIEAGFETQYF | TGTGCCAGCTCACCGATCGAAGCGGGGTTTGAGACCCAGTACTTC
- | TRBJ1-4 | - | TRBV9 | CASSVGRINEKLFF | TGTGCCAGCAGCGTAGGGCGGATTAATGAAAAACTGTTTTTT
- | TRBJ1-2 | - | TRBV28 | CASSLTGWPTF | TGTGCCAGCAGTTTAACAGGGTGGCCCACCTTC
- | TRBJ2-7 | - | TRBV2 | CASSETAGEQYF | TGTGCCAGCAGTGAAACGGCGGGCGAGCAGTACTTC
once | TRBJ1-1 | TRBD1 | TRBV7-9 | CASSFSTGVNTEAFF | TGTGCCAGCAGCTTCTCAACAGGGGTGAACACTGAAGCTTTCTTT
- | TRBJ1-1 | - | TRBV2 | CASTLTDTEAFF | TGTGCCAGCACCCTGACAGACACTGAAGCTTTCTTT
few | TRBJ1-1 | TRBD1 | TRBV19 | CASSPAGQLNTEAFF | TGTGCCAGTAGTCCCGCGGGACAGCTGAACACTGAAGCTTTCTTT
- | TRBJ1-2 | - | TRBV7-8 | CASSINDYGYTF | TGTGCCAGCAGCATCAATGACTATGGCTACACCTTC
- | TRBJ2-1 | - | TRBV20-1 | CSARDLDEQFF | TGCAGTGCTAGAGATTTAGATGAGCAGTTCTTC
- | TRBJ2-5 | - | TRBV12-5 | CASGTGMRETQYF | TGTGCTAGTGGCACAGGGATGCGAGAGACCCAGTACTTC
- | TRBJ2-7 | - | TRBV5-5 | CASSLVHRVHEQYF | TGTGCCAGCAGCTTGGTCCACAGGGTCCACGAGCAGTACTTC
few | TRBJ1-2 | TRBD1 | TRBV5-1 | CASSLGTGAYGYTF | TGCGCCAGCAGCTTGGGGACAGGGGCCTATGGCTACACCTTC
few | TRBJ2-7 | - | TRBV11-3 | CASSLAQGVEQYF | TGTGCCAGCAGCTTGGCCCAGGGTGTCGAGCAGTACTTC
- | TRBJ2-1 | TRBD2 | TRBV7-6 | CASSFQAAGGLDEQFF | TGTGCCAGCAGCTTCCAAGCAGCGGGGGGGCTCGATGAGCAGTTCTTC
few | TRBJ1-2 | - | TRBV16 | CASSLDRYGYTF | TGTGCCAGCAGCCTAGACAGATATGGCTACACCTTC
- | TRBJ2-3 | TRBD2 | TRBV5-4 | CASSAGTSGTGDTQYF | TGTGCCAGCAGCGCCGGGACTAGCGGGACTGGGGATACGCAGTATTTT
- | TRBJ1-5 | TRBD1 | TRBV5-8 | CASTDLLDREPQPQHF | TGTGCCAGCACCGATCTCCTTGACAGGGAACCTCAGCCCCAGCATTTT
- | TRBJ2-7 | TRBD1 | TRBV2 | CASSPGQGPSYEQYF | TGTGCCAGCAGTCCCGGACAGGGGCCCTCGTACGAGCAGTACTTC
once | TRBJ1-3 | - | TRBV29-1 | CSVETESSGNTIYF | TGCAGCGTTGAAACTGAGAGCTCTGGAAACACCATATATTTT
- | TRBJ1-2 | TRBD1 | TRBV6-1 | CASSEPGGGRGENGYTF | TGTGCCAGCAGTGAACCAGGGGGAGGCCGGGGTGAGAATGGCTACACCTTC
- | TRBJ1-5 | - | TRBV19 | CASSIRGTLKSNQPQHF | TGTGCCAGTAGTATACGCGGGACTCTTAAGAGCAATCAGCCCCAGCATTTT
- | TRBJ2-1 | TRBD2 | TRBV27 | CASSLSPGGASYNEQFF | TGTGCCAGCAGTCTCTCCCCGGGGGGGGCGAGCTACAATGAGCAGTTCTTC
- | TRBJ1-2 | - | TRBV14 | CASSRLQGGEGYTF | TGTGCCAGCAGCCGTCTACAGGGTGGTGAGGGCTACACCTTC
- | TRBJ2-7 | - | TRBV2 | CASSDWAGIYEQYF | TGTGCCAGCAGTGATTGGGCAGGGATCTACGAGCAGTACTTC
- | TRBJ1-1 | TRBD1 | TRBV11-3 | CASSRPHRTGPWNTEAFF | TGTGCCAGCAGCCGACCCCACCGGACAGGGCCTTGGAACACTGAAGCTTTCTTT
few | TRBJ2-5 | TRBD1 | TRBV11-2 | CASRRATGIKETQYF | TGTGCCAGCAGGCGAGCGACAGGGATAAAAGAGACCCAGTACTTC
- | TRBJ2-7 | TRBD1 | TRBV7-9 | CASSLPGQGEVEQYF | TGTGCCAGCAGCTTACCGGGACAGGGGGAGGTCGAGCAGTACTTC
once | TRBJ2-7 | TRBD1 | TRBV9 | CASSVGQVPYEQYF | TGTGCCAGCAGCGTCGGACAGGTTCCCTACGAGCAGTACTTC